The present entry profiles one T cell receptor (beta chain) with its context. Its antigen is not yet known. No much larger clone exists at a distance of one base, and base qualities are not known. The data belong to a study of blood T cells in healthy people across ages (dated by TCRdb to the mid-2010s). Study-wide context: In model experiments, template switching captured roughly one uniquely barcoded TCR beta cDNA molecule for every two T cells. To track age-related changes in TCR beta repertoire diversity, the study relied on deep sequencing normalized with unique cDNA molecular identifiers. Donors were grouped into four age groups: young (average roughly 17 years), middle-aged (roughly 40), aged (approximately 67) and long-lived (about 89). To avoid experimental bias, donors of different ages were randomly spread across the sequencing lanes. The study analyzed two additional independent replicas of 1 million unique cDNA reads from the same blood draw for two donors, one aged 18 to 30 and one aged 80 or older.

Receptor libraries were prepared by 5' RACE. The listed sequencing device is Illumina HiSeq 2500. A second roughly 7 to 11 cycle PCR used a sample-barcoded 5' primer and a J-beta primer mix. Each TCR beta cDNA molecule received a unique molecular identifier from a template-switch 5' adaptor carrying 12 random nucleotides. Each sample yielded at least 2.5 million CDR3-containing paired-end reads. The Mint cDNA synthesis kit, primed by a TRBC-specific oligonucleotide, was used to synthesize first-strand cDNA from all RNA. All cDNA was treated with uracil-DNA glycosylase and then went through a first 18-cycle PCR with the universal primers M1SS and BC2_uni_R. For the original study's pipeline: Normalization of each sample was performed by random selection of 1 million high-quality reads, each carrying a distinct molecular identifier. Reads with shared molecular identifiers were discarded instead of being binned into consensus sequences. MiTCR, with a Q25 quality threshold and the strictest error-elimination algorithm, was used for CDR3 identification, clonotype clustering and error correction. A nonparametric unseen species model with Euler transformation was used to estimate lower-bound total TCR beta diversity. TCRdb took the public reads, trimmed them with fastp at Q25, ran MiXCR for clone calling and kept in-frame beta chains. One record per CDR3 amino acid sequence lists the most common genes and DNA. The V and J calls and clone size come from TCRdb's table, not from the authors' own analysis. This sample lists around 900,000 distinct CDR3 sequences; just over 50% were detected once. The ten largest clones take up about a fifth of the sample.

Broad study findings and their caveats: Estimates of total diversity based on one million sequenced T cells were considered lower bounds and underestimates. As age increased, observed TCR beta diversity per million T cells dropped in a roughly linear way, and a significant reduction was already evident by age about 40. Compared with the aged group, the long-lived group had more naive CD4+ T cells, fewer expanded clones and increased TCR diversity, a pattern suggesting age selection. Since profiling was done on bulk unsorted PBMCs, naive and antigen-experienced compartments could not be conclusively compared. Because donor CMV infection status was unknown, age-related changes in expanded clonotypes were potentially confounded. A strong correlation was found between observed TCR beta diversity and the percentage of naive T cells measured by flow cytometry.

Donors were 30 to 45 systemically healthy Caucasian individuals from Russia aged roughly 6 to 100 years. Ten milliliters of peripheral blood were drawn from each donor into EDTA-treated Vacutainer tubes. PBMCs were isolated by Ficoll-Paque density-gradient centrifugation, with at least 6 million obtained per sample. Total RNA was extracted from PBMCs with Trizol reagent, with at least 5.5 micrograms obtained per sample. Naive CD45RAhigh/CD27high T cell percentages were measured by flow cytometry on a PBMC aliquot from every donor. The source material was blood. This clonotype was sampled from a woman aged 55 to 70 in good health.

The DNA reads as follows: TGTGCCAGCAGTGAATATTATGAAGAGAGCTATGGCTACACCTTC. This translates into CASSEYYEESYGYTF. This chain joins TRBV6-4 to TRBJ1-2, with the D segment identity uncertain. The junction shows trimming of 3 bases on V and 4 bases on J, plus 15 bases between the germline ends. The CDR1 and CDR2 encoded by the germline V gene are MRHNA and SNTAGT. The CDR3 measures 15 amino acids from cysteine to phenylalanine. Only the CDR3 DNA stays, 45 bases, in frame from base 1.